This entry lists 10 T cell receptor beta chains sequenced from one sample in a study of graft-versus-host responses after intestinal transplantation. These TCRs' antigens remain unknown. The method was immunoSEQ multiplex PCR; TCRdb's version includes in-frame clones alone and lacks a portion of them. The sample has just under 65,000 clones; 90% are singletons. Specimen: unstimulated CD8+ T cells sorted from spleen or lymph node cells, collected before transplant. The source of these receptors is a human donor who was the organ donor for an intestinal transplant.

This clone was seen a single time. The gene calls are TRBV30 and TRBJ2-3, with TRBD2 matching over 7 bases. V was pared by 2 bases and J by 3 bases, with 5 bases of the junction left unmatched. The CDR3 covers 14 residues. Germline V gene sequence: CDR1 GTSNPN, CDR2 SVGIG (reference sequence). This CDR3 reads CAWSLAGVTDTQYF. The CDR3, as DNA: TGTGCCTGGAGTCTGGCGGGAGTGACAGATACGCAGTATTTT.

This rearrangement joins TRBV29-1 to TRBJ2-3; D gene uncertain. The V end was cut by 0 bases, the J end by 0 bases, with 13 bases between. The germline V gene encodes CDR1 SQVTM and CDR2 ANQGSEA. CDR3 size: 16 residues. The CDR3 nucleotides are TGCAGCGTTGAAGAAGTTTTTGGAGCTAGCACAGATACGCAGTATTTT. Its translation: CSVEEVFGASTDTQYF.

This chain uses TRBV9 with TRBJ2-2, with 12 nucleotides matching TRBD2. CDR1 is SGDLS, CDR2 YYNGEE, per germline. The length of the CDR3 is 19 residues. V trimming: 3 bases; J trimming: 0 bases; junction bases outside the gene matches: 9. DNA of the CDR3: TGTGCCAGCAGCGACCGACTAGCGGGAGAGTTCGCGAACACCGGGGAGCTGTTTTTT. Translation: CASSDRLAGEFANTGELFF.

CDR3 loop: CASTIGTSSYNEQFF. Written as DNA, the CDR3 is TGTGCCAGCACTATTGGGACTAGCTCCTACAATGAGCAGTTCTTC. The gene calls are TRBV28 and TRBJ2-1, with TRBD2 matching 8 bases. CDR1 MDHEN and CDR2 SYDVKM come from the germline V gene. CDR3 length equals 15 residues. Trimming removed 7 bases from V and 0 bases from J; junction bases left unmatched: 5.

J is TRBJ1-1 and V is TRBV6-5; unclear D gene. CDR3 length equals 16 residues. Germline values: CDR1 MNHEY, CDR2 SVGAGI. Trimming removed 1 base from V and 1 base from J, with 13 bases in between. The DNA of the CDR3 is TGTGCCAGCAGTTACTTCCAACCTACAGAGAACACTGAAGCTTTCTTT. Its protein product is CASSYFQPTENTEAFF.

The genes are TRBV7-9 and TRBJ2-1; 13 bases agree with TRBD2. This CDR3 is 19 amino acids long. The germline V gene has CDR1 SEHNR and CDR2 FQNEAQ (reference sequence). The J segment lost 0 bases and the V segment lost 4 bases, leaving 9 bases of the junction unmatched. CDR3 DNA sequence: TGTGCCAGCAGCTCCCCGACTAGCGGGAGGCCTAGCTCCTACAATGAGCAGTTCTTC. As protein: CASSSPTSGRPSSYNEQFF.

V gene TRBV30 combines with J gene TRBJ2-7; 8 bases match TRBD1. Per the germline V gene, CDR1 is GTSNPN and CDR2 is SVGIG (reference sequence). V trimming: 2 bases; J trimming: 3 bases; junction bases outside the gene matches: 6. The CDR3 has 14 amino acids. CDR3 protein: CAWSFLDRDYEQYF. In DNA form, the CDR3 reads TGTGCCTGGAGTTTCTTGGACAGGGACTACGAGCAGTACTTC. Looking up the rest from reference TRBV30 and TRBJ2-7 gives the full variable domain: SQTIHQWPATLVQPVGSPLSLECTVEGTSNPNLYWYRQAAGRGLQLLFYSVGIGQISSEVPQNLSASRPQDRQFILSSKKLLLSDSGFYLCAWSFLDRDYEQYFGPGTRLTVT.

This rearrangement joins TRBV7-9 to TRBJ2-5, with 7 bases fitting TRBD1. Germline assignment: CDR1 SEHNR and CDR2 FQNEAQ (reference sequence). There are 14 residues in the CDR3. Unmatched junction bases numbered 6, after V lost 3 bases and J lost 5 bases. The CDR3 spells CASSFEGQMETQYF. Here the CDR3 DNA reads TGTGCCAGCAGCTTCGAGGGACAGATGGAGACCCAGTACTTC. Together with reference TRBV7-9 and TRBJ2-5, the CDR3 gives the full variable domain: DTGVSQNPRHKITKRGQNVTFRCDPISEHNRLYWYRQTLGQGPEFLTYFQNEAQLEKSRLLSDRFSAERPKGSFSTLEIQRTEQGDSAMYLCASSFEGQMETQYFGPGTRLLVL.

Comment on this clone: The junction departs from germline at one end; a sequencing error may be responsible. In the same sample, other DNA sequences code for this CDR3. The chain joins TRBV10-2 to TRBJ2-1, with D possibly TRBD1 on 6 matching bases. Germline V gives CDR1 WSHSY, CDR2 SAAADI. The CDR3 length is 15 residues. CDR3 protein: CASRQARGPYNEQFF. For the CDR3, the DNA is TGCGCCAGCAGACAAGCCAGGGGTCCCTACAATGAACAGTTCTTC.

The CDR3 coding sequence is TGCGCCAGCAGCTTGATTGTGGGAGATGTTTGGAATGAGCAGTTCTTC. Its protein product is CASSLIVGDVWNEQFF. The chain uses TRBV5-1 and TRBJ2-1; tentatively, D is TRBD2 (5 bases). Germline CDR1 and CDR2: SGHRS and YFSETQ. The CDR3 consists of 16 residues. V shed 1 base and J shed 7 bases, with 18 bases lying between them.